This record concerns one T cell receptor (beta chain) sequence. Its target antigen remains unknown. Base-call qualities are not available, and no considerably larger clone is one nucleotide away. Another Seattle source contributed samples from volunteer blood donors who had recovered from COVID-19. Each collaborating institution followed its own protocols to collect whole blood in K2EDTA tubes. For TCRbeta analysis, collaborators shipped samples as frozen whole blood, isolated PBMCs, or DNA extracted from either of those sample types. Trimming removed 4 bases from V and 5 bases from J, leaving 12 bases between the germline ends. From cysteine to phenylalanine, the CDR3 is 15 amino acids long. The CDR3 DNA has 45 bases and is translated from base 1. CDR1 LNHDA and CDR2 SQIVND were looked up in the germline V gene (reference sequence). These data are taken from a study of blood T cell repertoires in COVID-19 (dated by TCRdb to 2020 to 2021). Context from the whole study: Collaborator samples came from the United States, Italy and Spain and covered acute and convalescent phases of COVID-19. The material from the prospective study consisted of cDNA or gDNA derived from T cells, B-cell-depleted T cells, or PBMCs. The samples were drawn from the first 160 participants of the ongoing ImmuneRACE study and from 1,254 subjects provided by 6 global collaborators. Where available, HLA class I and class II types were obtained from metadata supplied by the sample provider rather than from assay-based typing. A de-identified subject ID, COVID-19 status, age in years and sex were almost always included in the sample metadata. A freely available public database, intended as a resource for researchers studying the immune response to SARS-CoV-2, is where the repertoires were released. Deeply sampled blood TCRbeta repertoires from subjects exposed to, actively infected with, or recovered from COVID-19 were included in the dataset. Study-level results and caveats: The amount of clinical and demographic metadata varied by source and participant and was provided uncurated.

TCRbeta CDR3 regions were amplified from genomic DNA by means of the immunoSEQ Assay, a bias-controlled multiplex PCR. In the paper's pipeline: The number of nucleated cells in each sample was estimated by amplification of reference gene primers within the assay. To quantify the absolute abundance of each unique TCRbeta CDR3 rearrangement, sequence reads were collapsed and filtered. For each sample, productive Simpson clonality was calculated as the square root of Simpson's diversity index over productive rearrangements. Here the immuneACCESS table is served through TCRdb, limited to in-frame sequences with V and J called. Missing clones are a known gap in these copies; in checked studies unresolved V genes cover under half, and the rest lacks a known reason. D and trimming were read from the DNA, whereas the V and J calls and clone size are those reported in that table. This sample holds approximately 350,000 clones; about 93% were observed only once. The ten most abundant clones make up roughly 3% of the sample.

This TCR derives from a woman between 18 and 29 years old who had recovered from COVID-19. What was sequenced was peripheral blood. The sequence links TRBV19 to TRBJ1-6; the D gene is perhaps TRBD1, on 5 matching bases. The CDR3 reads CASSTIDSNNSPLHF. DNA sequence: TGTGCCAGTAGTACAATAGACAGTAATAATTCACCCCTCCACTTT.